This is a list of T cell receptor beta chains from one sample in a study of response to subunit inactivated influenza vaccine. TCRdb recomputed calls from the RT-PCR reads with MiXCR, one row per CDR3 protein. The table has 650,000 to 800,000 distinct CDR3 sequences, under 20% seen once; the top ten hold 11%. Here the sequenced sample was PBMCs from blood, taken roughly 5 days after vaccination. The receptor set was obtained from a man aged 45-60 years who received an inactivated influenza vaccine. Both conserved end residues are part of each CDR3. Fields, in order: V gene, J gene, CDR3 protein.

TRBV15	TRBJ2-1	CATSSIVHGQFF
TRBV12-3/TRBV12-4	TRBJ2-1	CASSPRTGGGEQFF
TRBV9	TRBJ2-3	CASSVPSSGRHTDTQYF
TRBV4-2	TRBJ2-1	CASSRVLGTVNNEQFF
TRBV5-1	TRBJ1-5	CASSASGQGYQPQHF
TRBV6-2/TRBV6-3	TRBJ1-1	CASSYFSQLTEAFF
TRBV28	TRBJ1-1	CASRPQGRGTEAFF
TRBV24-1	TRBJ2-3	CATSDPGGVRTDTQYF
TRBV6-5	TRBJ2-1	CASSYRRGVDEQFF
TRBV18	TRBJ2-2	CASSPIETGALTGELFF
TRBV20-1	TRBJ2-1	CSVRQGTSGRAGYNEQFF
TRBV12-3/TRBV12-4	TRBJ2-3	CASSEFFGQDPTDTQYF
TRBV3-1	TRBJ2-1	CASSQGSSGLATNEQFF
TRBV7-2	TRBJ2-1	CASSSTSNEQFF
TRBV12-3/TRBV12-4	TRBJ2-7	CASSLMGSEQYF
TRBV20-1	TRBJ1-2	CSADLTGGANYGYTF
TRBV7-8	TRBJ1-2	CASSLDSGVAYGYTF
TRBV5-1	TRBJ2-2	CASSEGLVNTGELFF
TRBV29-1	TRBJ2-7	CSVEDQGLYGEQYF
TRBV6-5	TRBJ1-4	CASSSTVATNEKLFF
TRBV20-1	TRBJ2-7	CSASLGPSYEQYF
TRBV6-5	TRBJ1-1	CASSYSKGTEAFF
TRBV27	TRBJ2-2	CASSFLYPAGETGELFF
TRBV24-1	TRBJ2-1	CATSDRSGTSGEQFF
TRBV7-9	TRBJ2-1	CASSLQGNIGFF
TRBV14	TRBJ2-5	CASSDLGHMAETQYF
TRBV6-5	TRBJ2-5	CASSWYEHQETQYF
TRBV12-3/TRBV12-4	TRBJ1-1	CASSFRRTGRDTEAFF
TRBV20-1	TRBJ1-5	CSARVWGRSSNQPQHF
TRBV12-3/TRBV12-4	TRBJ1-4	CASSWTGEEKLFF
TRBV7-9	TRBJ1-1	CASSLARDSTEAFF
TRBV5-1	TRBJ2-7	CASSVYQGAEQYF
TRBV5-1	TRBJ2-2	CASSFSPGPNTGELFF
TRBV12-3/TRBV12-4	TRBJ1-1	CASSLSVLNTEAFF
TRBV2	TRBJ2-7	CASSRSRDRVLSGEQYF
TRBV12-3/TRBV12-4	TRBJ2-1	CASRIGTTYNEQFF
TRBV5-5	TRBJ2-7	CASSLHGTSGSKSDEQYF
TRBV12-3/TRBV12-4	TRBJ2-4	CASSALTSRNIQYF
TRBV3-1	TRBJ2-3	CASSLSGLRDTQYF
TRBV12-3/TRBV12-4	TRBJ2-1	CASSYPLRGGYEQFF
TRBV12-3/TRBV12-4	TRBJ1-1	CASTGQGISTEAFF
TRBV7-2	TRBJ2-3	CASSSPTRPTQYF
TRBV20-1	TRBJ2-3	CSARDTDRDYTDTQYF
TRBV6-5	TRBJ2-1	CASSYSTGPYNEQFF
TRBV29-1	TRBJ1-1	CSVELLNTEAFF
TRBV20-1	TRBJ1-2	CSARDDSISGGYTF
TRBV20-1	TRBJ2-2	CSASLGLRDYTGELFF
TRBV5-1	TRBJ2-1	CASSPMVSSYNEQFF
TRBV10-3	TRBJ1-5	CAISEFGTGVQPQHF
TRBV5-5	TRBJ2-2	CASSLPGGSTGELFF
TRBV6-2/TRBV6-3	TRBJ2-7	CASRLSGTYEQYF
TRBV4-1	TRBJ2-3	CASSLNSGLARADTQYF
TRBV5-1	TRBJ2-5	CASSLTGGPEETQYF
TRBV4-3	TRBJ2-1	CASSQDLVTSGGASNEQFF
TRBV6-1	TRBJ2-5	CASRQGALDEETQYF
TRBV20-1	TRBJ2-7	CSAGGAGDEQYF
TRBV24-1	TRBJ2-2	CATSDFRAGELFF